This TCR beta chain was documented in a study of blood T cell repertoires in COVID-19 (dated by TCRdb to the early 2020s). Background on the whole study: Samples covering the acute and convalescent phases of COVID-19 were provided by collaborators in the United States, Italy and Spain. The sample metadata nearly always contained a de-identified subject ID, COVID-19 status, age in years and sex. The samples were drawn from two sources: the first 160 participants of the ongoing ImmuneRACE study, and over 950 subjects contributed by 6 global collaborators. The repertoires were released in a freely available public database meant as a resource for research on the immune response to SARS-CoV-2. The material from the prospective study consisted of cDNA or gDNA derived from T cells, B-cell-depleted T cells, or PBMCs. The dataset comprised deeply sampled blood TCRbeta repertoires from subjects exposed to, actively infected with, or recovered from COVID-19. HLA class I and class II types, where available, came from metadata supplied by the sample provider rather than from assay-based typing.

TCRbeta CDR3 regions were amplified from genomic DNA by means of the immunoSEQ Assay, a bias-controlled multiplex PCR. Concerning the study's data processing: Nucleated cell counts per sample were estimated from amplification of reference gene primers within the assay. To quantify the absolute abundance of each unique TCRbeta CDR3 rearrangement, sequence reads were collapsed and filtered. For each sample, productive Simpson clonality was calculated by taking the square root of Simpson's diversity index across productive rearrangements. As stored in TCRdb, this immuneACCESS dataset retains in-frame rearrangements with V and J assigned. A fraction of the clones does not appear; measured against another copy, unresolved V genes explain less than half of the discrepancy, and the remainder lacks a known reason. V, J and clone size reflect that table, while D and trimming were determined from the DNA. The sample table holds more than 150,000 clones, of which approximately 78% were seen once. The top ten hold around 2.8% of the sample.

Via the germline V gene, CDR1 is KGHSH and CDR2 LQKENI. After removal of 5 bases from V and 2 bases from J, the junction retains 4 bases not matched to a gene. Counted from cysteine to phenylalanine, this CDR3 has 15 amino acids. Only the CDR3 portion is preserved as DNA: 45 bases, with reading frame beginning at the first base. Beyond this particular receptor, the publication reports: How much clinical and demographic metadata was included differed by source and by participant, and the metadata was provided uncurated.

Each collaborating institution followed its own protocols to collect whole blood in K2EDTA tubes. For TCRbeta analysis, collaborators shipped samples as frozen whole blood, isolated PBMCs, or DNA extracted from either of those sample types. As to this clone: It lacks a known antigen. Base qualities are missing; no much larger clone stands one base away.

This sequence uses TRBV18 and TRBJ2-3; the central 10 bases match TRBD2. Sequenced sample: peripheral blood. The sequence derives from a woman at least 80 years old with active or convalescent COVID-19. The DNA sequence follows: TGTGCCAGCTCATCTCTAGCGGGGGACACAGATACGCAGTATTTT. Its coded protein is CASSSLAGDTDTQYF.